This T cell receptor beta chain was observed in a study of blood T cell repertoires in COVID-19. Study in general: Donors in the United States, Italy and Spain gave samples during acute or convalescent COVID-19. The analysed material was cDNA or gDNA that came from T cells, B-cell-depleted T cells, or PBMCs.

Per the original data handling: It was from reference gene primer amplification that nucleated cell counts were estimated. Libraries were prepared by immunoSEQ multiplex PCR; TCRdb keeps only in-frame clonotypes and omits some of them. That table furnishes V, J and clone size, whereas the DNA furnished D and trimming. The sample lists under 350,000 clones; roughly 90% were seen once. This TCR derives from a man aged 35-49 years with acute or convalescent COVID-19. Sample: peripheral blood.

The CDR3: CASSRGGASEQFF. CDR3 in DNA: TGTGCCAGCAGTCGCGGGGGGGCAAGTGAGCAGTTCTTC. The chain combines TRBV6-5 with TRBJ2-1, with 9 bases aligning to TRBD2. The CDR3 contains 13 residues. The junction had 5 bases not matched to a gene; V was cut back by 5 bases and J by 9 bases. CDR1 MNHEY and CDR2 SVGAGI come from the germline V gene.